Listed here are 14 T cell receptor beta chains from one sample, sequenced in a study of T cell responses to AZD1222 COVID-19 vaccine. Generated by immunoSEQ multiplex PCR, the TCRdb table keeps only in-frame clones and is missing some. Here the sample spans more than 55,000 clones, roughly nine tenths being singletons. The starting material was peripheral blood, obtained 28 days after the second AZD1222 dose. These receptor sequences come from an adult who received the AZD1222 COVID-19 vaccine.

This clone came up a few times. The chain joins TRBV10-1 to TRBJ2-7; TRBD1 aligns across 7 bases. V gave up 3 bases and J gave up 6 bases; unmatched junction bases: 5. CDR1 and CDR2 from the germline V gene are WNHNN and SYGVQD (reference sequence). The CDR3 covers 13 residues. CDR3 nucleotide sequence: TGCGCCAGCAGTGACAGGGGGTTTGCCGAGCAGTACTTC. It is translated as CASSDRGFAEQYF.

The V gene is TRBV28, the J gene TRBJ1-2, with 11 bases aligning to TRBD1. With 3 bases clipped from V and 0 bases from J, the junction kept 6 bases outside the gene matches. There are 17 residues in the CDR3. Germline V gene sequence: CDR1 MDHEN, CDR2 SYDVKM. The CDR3 reads CASSFGTGGLANYGYTF. The CDR3, as DNA: TGTGCCAGCAGTTTCGGGACAGGGGGGTTGGCTAACTATGGCTACACCTTC.

This clone was picked up a small number of times. The chain is built from TRBV6-5 and TRBJ1-6; a weak D match, TRBD1 (5 bases). In germline, CDR1 is MNHEY, CDR2 SVGAGI. The length of the CDR3 is 15 residues. V was cut by 0 bases and J by 7 bases, with 10 bases left in between. Here the CDR3 DNA reads TGTGCCAGCAGTTACTCGTGGGGGGAAAATTCACCCCTCCACTTT. As protein: CASSYSWGENSPLHF.

V and J are TRBV19 and TRBJ1-1, with TRBD1 matching 8 bases. Germline trimming cut 5 bases from V and 6 bases from J; bases unmatched to any gene: 8. The germline V gene encodes CDR1 LNHDA and CDR2 SQIVND (reference sequence). CDR3 length equals 14 residues. The CDR3 here is CASSSGTGASEAFF. Written as DNA, the CDR3 is TGTGCCAGTAGTTCCGGGACAGGCGCTTCTGAAGCTTTCTTT.

The J gene is TRBJ1-6, the V gene TRBV28, with D perhaps TRBD1 (5 bases). CDR3 size: 15 residues. Per germline, CDR1 MDHEN and CDR2 SYDVKM. Trimming cost V 6 bases and J 10 bases, with 19 bases left between them. As DNA, the CDR3 is TGTGCCAGCAGAGTCTTGCAGGGTTCTAACTCACCCCTCCACTTT. Protein sequence: CASRVLQGSNSPLHF.

This clone has just a few counts. This chain joins TRBV3-1 (or the pseudogene TRBV3-2) and TRBJ2-3; the match to TRBD2 covers 7 bases. Germline lookup yields CDR1 LGHDT and CDR2 YNNKEL (reference sequence). V gave up 1 base and J gave up 8 bases; unmatched junction bases: 15. The CDR3 is made up of 17 amino acids. This CDR3 reads CASSQALRTRLRGTQYF. CDR3 coding DNA: TGTGCCAGCAGCCAAGCACTGAGGACTAGGCTTAGAGGTACGCAGTATTTT.

This sequence joins TRBV3-1 (or the pseudogene TRBV3-2) and TRBJ2-7; tentatively, D is TRBD1 (6 bases). This CDR3 region has 17 residues. The V end lost 0 bases, the J end lost 1 base, and 16 bases lay between the germline ends. Per germline, CDR1 LGHDT and CDR2 YNNKEL (reference sequence). CDR3 DNA: TGTGCCAGCAGCCAAGATCCAGGGGCGTGGGGTTCCTACGAGCAGTACTTC. This codes for CASSQDPGAWGSYEQYF.

The chain employs TRBV20-1 and TRBJ1-5, with unresolved D. Germline CDR1 is DFQATT and CDR2 is SNEGSKA (reference sequence). This CDR3 region has 12 residues. V was pared by 3 bases and J by 1 base, with 4 bases between. The CDR3 protein is CSASGSNQPQHF. As DNA, the CDR3 is TGCAGTGCTAGTGGCAGCAATCAGCCCCAGCATTTT.

The J gene is TRBJ2-7, the V gene TRBV18; D is unclear. Per the germline V gene, CDR1 is KGHSH and CDR2 is LQKENI. The CDR3 is made up of 15 amino acids. Trimming removed 2 bases from V and 4 bases from J, with 15 bases in between. This CDR3 is CASSPGGSLGYEQYF. For the CDR3, the DNA is TGTGCCAGCTCACCAGGCGGCTCGTTGGGGTACGAGCAGTACTTC.

The chain is built from TRBV24-1 and TRBJ2-2; 10 bases map to TRBD2. V dropped 3 bases and J dropped 5; count of bases not matched to a gene: 5. This CDR3 has 16 amino acids. CDR1 and CDR2 (germline): KGHDR, SFDVKD. CDR3 loop: CATSDATSGLTGELFF. The CDR3, as DNA: TGTGCCACCAGTGATGCGACTAGCGGGCTAACCGGGGAGCTGTTTTTT.

The rearrangement joins TRBV7-4 to TRBJ1-1, with D possibly TRBD1 on 6 matching bases. This CDR3 region has 17 residues. The V gene lost 5 bases and the J gene lost 0 bases, with 19 bases spanning the gap. Germline CDR1 and CDR2: SGHVT and SQSDAQ. CDR3: CASSAQRTEPMNTEAFF. For the CDR3, the DNA is TGTGCCAGCAGCGCACAAAGGACAGAGCCGATGAACACTGAAGCTTTCTTT.

This clone occurred a few times. The chain couples TRBV5-5 to TRBJ2-1; 7 bases fit TRBD1. The CDR3 spans 14 residues. In germline, CDR1 is SGHKS, CDR2 YYEKEE (reference sequence). The V segment lost 2 bases and the J segment 4 bases; nucleotides outside the gene matches: 3. Here the CDR3 reads CASSFPGQYNEQFF. The CDR3 DNA sequence: TGTGCCAGCAGCTTCCCGGGACAGTACAATGAGCAGTTCTTC.

The chain is built from TRBV20-1 and TRBJ2-1; no clear D gene. The CDR3 has 10 residues. Trimming cost V 3 bases and J 10 bases, with 7 bases left between them. Germline values: CDR1 DFQATT, CDR2 SNEGSKA (reference sequence). The CDR3 DNA reads TGCAGTGCTAGCGGAAGGGAGCAGTTCTTC. Amino acid sequence: CSASGREQFF.

Comments on this clone: Additional DNA sequences in this sample encode the identical CDR3. The chain couples TRBV27 to TRBJ1-1; a weak D match, TRBD1 (5 bases). Trimming removed 2 bases at V and 7 bases at J, with 8 bases between. The CDR3 has 12 residues. Germline CDR1 reads MNHEY; CDR2 reads SMNVEV (reference sequence). The CDR3 loop reads CASSLLGLEAFF. CDR3 nucleotides: TGTGCCAGCAGTTTACTGGGGCTTGAAGCTTTCTTT.